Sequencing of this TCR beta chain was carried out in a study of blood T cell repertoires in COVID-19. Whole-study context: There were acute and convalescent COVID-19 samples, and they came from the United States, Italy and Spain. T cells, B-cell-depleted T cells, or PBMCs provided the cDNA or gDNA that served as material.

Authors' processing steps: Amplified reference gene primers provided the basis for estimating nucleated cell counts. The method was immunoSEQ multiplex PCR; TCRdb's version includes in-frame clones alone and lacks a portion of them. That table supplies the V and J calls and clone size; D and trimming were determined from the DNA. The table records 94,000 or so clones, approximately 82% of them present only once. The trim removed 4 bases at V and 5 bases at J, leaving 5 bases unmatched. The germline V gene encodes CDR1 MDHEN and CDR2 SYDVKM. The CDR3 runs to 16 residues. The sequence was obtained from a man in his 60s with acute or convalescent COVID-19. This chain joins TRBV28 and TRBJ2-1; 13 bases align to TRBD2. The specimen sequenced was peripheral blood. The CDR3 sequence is CASSSGTSGVHNEQFF. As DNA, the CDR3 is TGTGCCAGCAGTTCCGGGACTAGCGGGGTTCACAATGAGCAGTTCTTC. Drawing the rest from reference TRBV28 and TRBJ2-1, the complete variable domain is DVKVTQSSRYLVKRTGEKVFLECVQDMDHENMFWYRQDPGLGLRLIYFSYDVKMKEKGDIPEGYSVSREKKERFSLILESASTNQTSMYLCASSSGTSGVHNEQFFGPGTRLTVL.